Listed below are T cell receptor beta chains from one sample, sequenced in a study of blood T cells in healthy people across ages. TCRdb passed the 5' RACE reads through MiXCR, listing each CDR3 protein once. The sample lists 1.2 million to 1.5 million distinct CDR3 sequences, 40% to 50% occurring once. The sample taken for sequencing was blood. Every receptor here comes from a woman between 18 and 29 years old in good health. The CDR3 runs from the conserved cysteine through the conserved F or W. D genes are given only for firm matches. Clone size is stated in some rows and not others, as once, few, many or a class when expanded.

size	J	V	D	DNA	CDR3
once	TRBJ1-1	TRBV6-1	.	TGTGCCACCCTAGTATTCTCAGGGAACACTGAAGCTTTCTTT	CATLVFSGNTEAFF
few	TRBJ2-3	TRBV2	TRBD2	TGTGCCAGCCGGACGGGAGGGCCTTTCACAGATACGCAGTATTTT	CASRTGGPFTDTQYF
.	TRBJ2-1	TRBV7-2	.	TGTGCCAGCAGCTTACCGGGAGTGAACAATGAGCAGTTCTTC	CASSLPGVNNEQFF
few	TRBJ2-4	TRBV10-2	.	TGCGCCAGCAGTGAGGGGGCACTAGCCAAAAACATTCAGTACTTC	CASSEGALAKNIQYF
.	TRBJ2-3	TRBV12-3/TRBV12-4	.	TGTGCCAGCCGTCGGGCTAGGCCTAACTTGGATACGCAGTATTTT	CASRRARPNLDTQYF
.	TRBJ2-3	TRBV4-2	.	TGTGCCAGCAGCCAAGACTGGGCAGGGCCCCACCCAGATACGCAGTATTTT	CASSQDWAGPHPDTQYF
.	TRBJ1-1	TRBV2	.	TGTGCCAGCAGTACCCAGGCGGACACTGAAGCTTTCTTT	CASSTQADTEAFF
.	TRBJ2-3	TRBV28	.	TGTGCCAGCAGTTACTCGGTCTGGGGGAGTGTCTACACAGATACGCAGTATTTT	CASSYSVWGSVYTDTQYF
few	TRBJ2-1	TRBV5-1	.	TGCGCCAGCAGCCTCCAGGGGGGCAGCCCCAATGAGCAGTTCTTC	CASSLQGGSPNEQFF
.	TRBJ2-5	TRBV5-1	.	TGCGCCAGCAGCGTGTCTGGCGGGGCAGAGACCCAGTACTTC	CASSVSGGAETQYF
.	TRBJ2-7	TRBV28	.	TGTGCCAGCAGCAACCTCCGGGGGTTGGACTCCTACGAGCAGTACTTC	CASSNLRGLDSYEQYF
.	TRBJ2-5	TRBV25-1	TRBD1	TGTGCCAGCAGGGCCGGGACAGGGGGCTTGGAGACCCAGTACTTC	CASRAGTGGLETQYF
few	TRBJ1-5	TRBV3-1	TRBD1	TGTGCCAGCAGCTACTCCGACAGGGAGGGCAATCAGCCCCAGCATTTT	CASSYSDREGNQPQHF
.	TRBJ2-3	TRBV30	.	TGTGCCTGGAGTGCCTCAGATACGCAGTATTTT	CAWSASDTQYF
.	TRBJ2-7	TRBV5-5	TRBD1	TGTGCCAGCAGCTTGGTGGCCAGGGGGCTTTCCTACGAGCAGTACTTC	CASSLVARGLSYEQYF
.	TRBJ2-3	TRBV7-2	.	TGTGCCAGCAGCGCTAGTGAGAGAAGCACAGATACGCAGTATTTT	CASSASERSTDTQYF
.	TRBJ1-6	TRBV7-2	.	TGTGCCAGCAGCCTCTTCCGGGGCAGTTCACCCCTCCACTTT	CASSLFRGSSPLHF
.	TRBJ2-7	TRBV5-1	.	TGCGCCAGCAGCTTGGAGCCAGTAGGGTCCTACGAGCAGTACTTC	CASSLEPVGSYEQYF
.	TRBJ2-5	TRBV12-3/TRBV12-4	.	TGTGCCCGCAGCATAAGGCTAGTAAGCCTACCTCAAGAGACCCAGTACTTC	CARSIRLVSLPQETQYF
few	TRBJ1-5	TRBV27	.	TGTGCCAGGGTAGGGATAAGCAATCAGCCCCAGCATTTT	CARVGISNQPQHF
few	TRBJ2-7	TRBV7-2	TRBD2	TGTGCCAGCAGCTTAGCGGCTAGCGGGGGGCATTCCTACGAGCAGTACTTC	CASSLAASGGHSYEQYF
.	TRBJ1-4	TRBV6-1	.	TGTGCCAGCAGTTCAACGGACAGCCGGGAAAAACTGTTTTTT	CASSSTDSREKLFF
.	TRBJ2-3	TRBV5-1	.	TGCGCCAGCAGCTTGGCCCAAGGGGGGACAGATACGCAGTATTTT	CASSLAQGGTDTQYF
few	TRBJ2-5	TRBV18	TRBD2	TGTGCCAGCTCACCGAGGACTAGCGAAGAGACCCAGTACTTC	CASSPRTSEETQYF
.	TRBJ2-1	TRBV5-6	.	TGTGCCAGCCTATATGCGGGGCCGGCGAGTAATGAGCAGTTCTTC	CASLYAGPASNEQFF
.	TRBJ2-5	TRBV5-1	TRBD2	TGCGCCAGCAGCTTAGCGTTCCTAGCGGGAGCAGAGACCCAGTACTTC	CASSLAFLAGAETQYF
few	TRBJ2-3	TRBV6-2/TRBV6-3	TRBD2	TGTGCCAGCAGGGGGACTAGCGGGGGTTCGCAGTATTTT	CASRGTSGGSQYF
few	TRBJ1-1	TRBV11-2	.	TGTGCCAGCAGCTTAGGAGGTCTGGGGTGGAACACTGAAGCTTTCTTT	CASSLGGLGWNTEAFF
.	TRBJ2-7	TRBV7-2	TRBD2	TGTGCCAGCAGCTCAGACGCCGGACTAGCATCCTACGAGCAGTACTTC	CASSSDAGLASYEQYF
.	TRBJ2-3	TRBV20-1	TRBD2	TGCAGTGCTAAACTAGCGGGGGTGAGGGATACGCGGTATTTT	CSAKLAGVRDTRYF
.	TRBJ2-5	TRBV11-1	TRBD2	TGTGCCAGCAGCTTAGGGACTAGCGGGACAGAGACCCAGTACTTC	CASSLGTSGTETQYF
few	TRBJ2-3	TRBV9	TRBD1	TGTGCCAGCAGCACCCCGGGACAGGGCTTAGATACGCAGTATTTT	CASSTPGQGLDTQYF
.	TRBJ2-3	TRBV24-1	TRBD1	TGTGCCACCAGTGATTGGGGACAGTCCCCAGATACGCAGTATTTT	CATSDWGQSPDTQYF
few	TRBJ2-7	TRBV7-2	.	TGTGCCAGCAGCCACTCGGAGGCCTCCTACGAGCAGTACTTC	CASSHSEASYEQYF
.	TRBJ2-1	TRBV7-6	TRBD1	TGTGCCAGCAGCCCCGGGACAGGGCTGTTCTTC	CASSPGTGLFF